This is a list of T cell receptor beta chains from one sample in a study of blood T cells in healthy people across ages. TCRdb reanalysed the 5' RACE reads using MiXCR and keeps one entry per CDR3 protein. The sample holds more than 750,000 distinct CDR3 sequences, just under 30% seen once. These data also formed part of another study, on T cells of mothers and their children.

Specimen: blood. The receptors originated from a woman in her forties in good health. The CDR3 runs from the conserved cysteine through the conserved F or W. A D gene is named only where the DNA matches it firmly. Size is omitted from some rows. Given values are once, few, many or a class for expanded clones.

TRBJ2-7 | few | TRBV10-3 | TRBD1 | TGTGCCATCAGTCTACAGGGGGACGAGCAGTACTTC | CAISLQGDEQYF
TRBJ2-6 | few | TRBV3-1 | TRBD1 | TGTGCCAGCAGCCAAGATTCGACAGGGAACCTTCCTGGGGCCAACGTCCTGACTTTC | CASSQDSTGNLPGANVLTF
TRBJ1-2 | . | TRBV11-2 | . | TGTGCCAGCAGCCGTCCAGGGGTTATGGGCTACACCTTC | CASSRPGVMGYTF
TRBJ1-2 | . | TRBV5-1 | TRBD1 | TGCGCCAGCAGCTTGGATGGGGCAGGGGGATTAGCTGGCTACACCTTC | CASSLDGAGGLAGYTF
TRBJ2-1 | . | TRBV7-9 | TRBD2 | TGTGCCAGCAGCTTTAGCGGGGGCTCCTACGATGAGCAGTTCTTC | CASSFSGGSYDEQFF
TRBJ2-7 | many | TRBV5-1 | . | TGCGCCAGCAGCTCGGACTTATCCTACGAGCAGTACTTC | CASSSDLSYEQYF
TRBJ2-3 | few | TRBV28 | TRBD1 | TGTGCCAGCAGTCACACCGGGACAGGGAGGGGGAGCACAGATACGCAGTATTTT | CASSHTGTGRGSTDTQYF
TRBJ1-1 | . | TRBV15 | . | TGTGCCACCAGCAGAGATGGAGGGAGCACTGAAGCTTTCTTT | CATSRDGGSTEAFF
TRBJ1-2 | . | TRBV29-1 | . | TGCAGCGTTTGGTGGCGGAGCTATGGCTACACCTTC | CSVWWRSYGYTF
TRBJ2-7 | . | TRBV28 | . | TGTGCCAGCTGGAGCGCGGCCTCCTACGAGCAGTACTTC | CASWSAASYEQYF
TRBJ2-7 | . | TRBV18 | TRBD2 | TGTGCCAGCTCACGACTACAGGGAGCGGGAGGGGACGAGCAGTACTTC | CASSRLQGAGGDEQYF
TRBJ1-5 | . | TRBV2 | TRBD1 | TGTGCCAGCTGCCTTGGGGACAGAAATCAGCCCCAGCATTTT | CASCLGDRNQPQHF
TRBJ2-5 | few | TRBV4-1 | . | TGCGCCAGCAGCCAAGTCGGGGGTCGGGAAGAGACCCAGTACTTC | CASSQVGGREETQYF
TRBJ2-2 | . | TRBV20-1 | TRBD2 | TGCAGTGCCCCACCGGGGGGGAACACCGGGGAGCTGTTTTTT | CSAPPGGNTGELFF
TRBJ1-1 | few | TRBV12-3/TRBV12-4 | . | TGTGCCAGCAGTTTGACAGGAAGCCGTGAAGCTTTCTTT | CASSLTGSREAFF
TRBJ2-7 | . | TRBV5-1 | TRBD1 | TGCGCCAGCAGCTGGGCCCCGAGGACAGGGGGCGACGAGCAGTACTTC | CASSWAPRTGGDEQYF
TRBJ2-6 | many | TRBV4-3 | . | TGCGCCAGCAGCCAAGATCGGGAGACAGGTTCTTTATCTGGGGCCAACGTCCTGACTTTC | CASSQDRETGSLSGANVLTF
TRBJ2-7 | . | TRBV7-2 | TRBD1 | TGTGCCAGCAGCTTTGGACAGGGGGGGAACGAGCAGTACTTC | CASSFGQGGNEQYF
TRBJ1-2 | . | TRBV5-1 | . | TGCGCCAGCAGCCCAGAGGGCGGTTCCTTTTCGAACTATGGCTACACCTTC | CASSPEGGSFSNYGYTF
TRBJ2-1 | many | TRBV7-9 | . | TGTGCCAGCAGTATAAATGAGCAGTTCTTC | CASSINEQFF
TRBJ2-1 | few | TRBV24-1 | . | TGTGCCACCAGTATCCAGCGGGCCTCCTACAATGAGCAGTTCTTC | CATSIQRASYNEQFF
TRBJ1-2 | few | TRBV16 | TRBD1 | TGTGCCAGCAGCCAATCCAGGACAGGGTCAACCTATGGCTACACCTTC | CASSQSRTGSTYGYTF
TRBJ2-1 | once | TRBV4-1 | . | TGCGCCAGCAGCCAAGATAATGAGGGTAGTGAGCAGTTCTTC | CASSQDNEGSEQFF
TRBJ2-4 | once | TRBV10-3 | . | TGTGCCATCAGTGAGTTTCAAAACAGCGGCCCGGGGAAACATGGAGACATTCAGTACTTC | CAISEFQNSGPGKHGDIQYF
TRBJ2-7 | once | TRBV20-1 | . | TGCAGTGTCAACAGCAGGGCCTTCTACGAGCAGTACTTC | CSVNSRAFYEQYF
TRBJ2-1 | . | TRBV28 | TRBD1 | TGTGCCAGCAGCCCCGACAGGGTAGCCTACAATGAGCAGTTCTTC | CASSPDRVAYNEQFF
TRBJ1-4 | . | TRBV18 | TRBD1 | TGTGCCAGCTCACCGTCAGGGGGCACGGCTAATGAAAAACTGTTTTTT | CASSPSGGTANEKLFF
TRBJ1-1 | . | TRBV12-3/TRBV12-4 | TRBD1 | TGTGCCAGCAGCTCGACAGGGGCCTCTAACACTGAAGCTTTCTTT | CASSSTGASNTEAFF
TRBJ2-5 | many | TRBV11-2 | TRBD1 | TGTGCCAGCAGCAGAAGACCACCGGGACAGACTGGGGAGACCCAGTACTTC | CASSRRPPGQTGETQYF
TRBJ1-1 | . | TRBV28 | . | TGTGCCAGCAGTAGGGACTTTGAAGCTTTCTTT | CASSRDFEAFF
TRBJ1-2 | . | TRBV12-3/TRBV12-4 | TRBD1 | TGTGCCAGCAGTTTAGCCCGACAGGGGGGGAATGGCTACACCTTC | CASSLARQGGNGYTF
TRBJ2-1 | many | TRBV27 | . | TGTGCCAGCAGTTTGGACTCATCGAATGAGCAGTTCTTC | CASSLDSSNEQFF
TRBJ2-1 | many | TRBV27 | TRBD1 | TGTGCCAGCAGTTTCCCCCCACAGGGGTTGGGGAATGAGCAGTTCTTC | CASSFPPQGLGNEQFF
TRBJ2-7 | many | TRBV10-3 | TRBD1 | TGTGCCATCAGTGACCGGGACAGGCTACACTACGAGCAGTACTTC | CAISDRDRLHYEQYF
TRBJ2-3 | . | TRBV4-1 | TRBD1 | TGCGCCAGCAGCCAAGCCTCCGGGACAGTATTCACAGATACGCAGTATTTT | CASSQASGTVFTDTQYF
TRBJ2-2 | . | TRBV6-5 | . | TGTGCCAGCAGTTACTTCACGGGATACACCGGGGAGCTGTTTTTT | CASSYFTGYTGELFF
TRBJ2-1 | few | TRBV28 | TRBD1 | TGTGCCAGCACCGAGACAGGGACCCTGTTCAATGAGCAGTTCTTC | CASTETGTLFNEQFF
TRBJ1-2 | few | TRBV10-3 | TRBD1 | TGTGCCATCAGTGAACAAACCGGGACAGGGAACTATGGCTACACCTTC | CAISEQTGTGNYGYTF
TRBJ1-1 | . | TRBV4-1 | . | TGCGCCAGCAGTCAATTTGGGACGACCAACACTGAAGCTTTCTTT | CASSQFGTTNTEAFF
TRBJ2-7 | . | TRBV7-3 | . | TGCGCCAGCAGCTTAGTTCTGGGTAGCTCCTACGAGCAGTACTTC | CASSLVLGSSYEQYF
TRBJ1-1 | . | TRBV7-9 | . | TGTGCCAGCAGCCCACCGGGACTTACGAACACTGAAGCTTTCTTT | CASSPPGLTNTEAFF
TRBJ1-2 | many | TRBV20-1 | TRBD1 | TGCAGTGCCGCGGACAGGGACTATGGCTACACCTTC | CSAADRDYGYTF
TRBJ2-1 | . | TRBV28 | TRBD2 | TGTGCCAGCAGGACTGGCGGGGGGCGCCCCCAGCAGTTCTTC | CASRTGGGRPQQFF
TRBJ2-7 | . | TRBV6-5 | . | TGTGCCAGCAGTTACGTTTCGGGGAATGGTGGGCAGTACTTC | CASSYVSGNGGQYF
TRBJ2-5 | . | TRBV30 | . | TGTGCCTGGAGTGTCGGGGAAGAGACCCAGTACTTC | CAWSVGEETQYF
TRBJ2-7 | few | TRBV11-2 | . | TGTGCCAGCAGCTTCCAGACAGGCTTCTCCTACGAGCAGTACTTC | CASSFQTGFSYEQYF
TRBJ1-2 | many | TRBV28 | . | TGTGCCAGCAGTTTTTTTCGGATTAACTATGGCTACACCTTC | CASSFFRINYGYTF
TRBJ2-1 | few | TRBV20-1 | . | TGCAGTGCCCTGGACAGCACGAGCAATGAGCAGTTCTTC | CSALDSTSNEQFF